One sample yielded the 29 T cell receptor beta chains listed below, sequenced in a study of blood T cell repertoires in COVID-19. Clones were read by immunoSEQ multiplex PCR, and TCRdb kept only the in-frame ones, dropping some. The table has tens of thousands of clones, about 91% seen once; the top ten hold roughly 7.3%. The source material was peripheral blood. All receptors derive from a man aged 35-49 years with COVID-19, enrolled during active disease.

This chain connects TRBV5-6 to TRBJ1-2, with D tentatively TRBD1 (5 bases). CDR3 length equals 16 residues. V lost 5 bases and J lost 7, with 24 bases in between. Germline CDR1 reads SGHDT; CDR2 reads YYEEEE. CDR3 region: CASRSIMSTDTLGYTF. Written as DNA, the CDR3 is TGTGCCAGCAGATCAATCATGTCGACGGACACCCTTGGCTACACCTTC.

The chain carries TRBV3-1 (or the pseudogene TRBV3-2) and TRBJ1-2; D gene uncertain. Germline CDR1 and CDR2: LGHDT and YNNKEL (reference sequence). Trimming shortened V by 1 base and J by 6 bases, and 12 bases separated the two germline ends. The CDR3 loop spans 14 amino acids. DNA for the CDR3: TGTGCCAGCAGCCAAGGTGGGAGCAGAAATGGCTACACCTTC. It is translated as CASSQGGSRNGYTF.

The CDR3 here is CASSLGTGDEKLFF. CDR3 coding DNA: TGTGCCAGCAGCCTAGGGACAGGGGATGAAAAACTGTTTTTT. The rearrangement joins TRBV4-2 to TRBJ1-4, with 10 bases matching TRBD1. The CDR3 runs 14 residues. Germline V gene data show CDR1 as LGHNA and CDR2 as YNFKEQ. V shed 4 bases, J shed 6 bases, and the junction held 2 bases outside the gene matches.

The chain recombines TRBV7-6 with TRBJ2-7; 10 nucleotides line up with TRBD2. With 5 bases clipped from V and 1 base from J, the junction kept 8 bases outside the gene matches. The CDR3 extends over 16 amino acids. Germline loops: CDR1 SGHVS, CDR2 FNYEAQ. The CDR3 reads CASSLKTSGESYEQYF. Written as DNA, the CDR3 is TGTGCCAGCAGCCTCAAAACTAGCGGGGAGTCCTACGAGCAGTACTTC.

The V gene is TRBV27, the J gene TRBJ2-1, with a weak D call TRBD2 (6 bases). The CDR3 sequence is 15 residues long. Germline V gene sequence: CDR1 MNHEY, CDR2 SMNVEV (reference sequence). V dropped 5 bases and J dropped 1 base, with 12 bases sitting between them. The CDR3 nucleotides are TGTGCCAGCAGTCCCCGGAGGGGTTCCTACAATGAGCAGTTCTTC. Translating gives CASSPRRGSYNEQFF.

This clone was seen just once. V is TRBV5-1 and J is TRBJ1-1; 7 bases fit TRBD1. The J segment lost 0 bases and the V segment lost 4 bases, leaving 3 bases of the junction unmatched. Germline CDR1 SGHRS, CDR2 YFSETQ. The CDR3 runs to 14 residues. CDR3 nucleotide sequence: TGCGCCAGCAGCACCCAGGGGGTGAACACTGAAGCTTTCTTT. This gives the protein CASSTQGVNTEAFF.

The DNA of the CDR3 is TGTGCCAGCAGCTTAGAACTAGCGGGGGGCCGAAGCTCCTACAATGAGCAGTTCTTC. Translating it yields CASSLELAGGRSSYNEQFF. This rearrangement joins TRBV7-9 to TRBJ2-1; 12 bases align to TRBD2. CDR3 length equals 19 residues. The V segment lost 1 base and the J segment 0 bases; nucleotides outside the gene matches: 7. Germline assignment: CDR1 SEHNR and CDR2 FQNEAQ (reference sequence). Drawing the rest from reference TRBV7-9 and TRBJ2-1, the complete variable domain is DTGVSQNPRHKITKRGQNVTFRCDPISEHNRLYWYRQTLGQGPEFLTYFQNEAQLEKSRLLSDRFSAERPKGSFSTLEIQRTEQGDSAMYLCASSLELAGGRSSYNEQFFGPGTRLTVL.

DNA for the CDR3: TGTGCCACCAGCAGAGATCGTAGCGGGGGGGCCGGGGAGCTGTTTTTT. Translating gives CATSRDRSGGAGELFF. The gene calls are TRBV15 and TRBJ2-2, with 11 bases lining up with TRBD2. The CDR3 totals 16 residues. The junction had 3 bases not matched to a gene; V was cut back by 0 bases and J by 6 bases. Germline V gene lookup returns CDR1 LNHNV and CDR2 YYDKDF (reference sequence).

The chain uses TRBV28 and TRBJ2-6; unclear D gene. The germline CDR1 and CDR2 sequences are MDHEN and SYDVKM. This CDR3 contains 14 residues. Between the trimmed V and J ends, which lost 5 bases and 0 bases, there was a span of 5 bases. The CDR3 DNA follows: TGTGCCAGCAGTGAGCCCTCTGGGGCCAACGTCCTGACTTTC. Translating gives CASSEPSGANVLTF. The whole variable domain, remainder taken from reference TRBV28 and TRBJ2-6, is DVKVTQSSRYLVKRTGEKVFLECVQDMDHENMFWYRQDPGLGLRLIYFSYDVKMKEKGDIPEGYSVSREKKERFSLILESASTNQTSMYLCASSEPSGANVLTFGAGSRLTVL.

The chain recombines TRBV4-2 with TRBJ2-4, with D maybe TRBD2 (6 bases). This CDR3 comprises 16 residues. V lost 3 bases to trimming and J lost 15 bases, with 27 bases between them. The germline V gene encodes CDR1 LGHNA and CDR2 YNFKEQ. For the CDR3, the DNA is TGTGCCAGCAGCCAGGCCCTGGGAGCGGGCACGTCGGTCCGGTACTTC. The encoded protein is CASSQALGAGTSVRYF.

This clone was found a few times. The chain links TRBV2 to TRBJ1-5, with 10 bases aligning to TRBD1. From germline, CDR1 is SNHLY and CDR2 FYNNEI. With 6 bases clipped from V and 7 bases from J, the junction kept 6 bases outside the gene matches. There are 14 residues in the CDR3. The CDR3 sequence: CASRGTGARQPQHF. Here the CDR3 DNA reads TGTGCCAGCAGGGGGACAGGGGCTAGGCAGCCCCAGCATTTT.

The gene calls are TRBV6-6 and TRBJ2-5, with D tentatively TRBD1 (5 bases). V was trimmed by 0 bases and J by 5 bases, leaving 10 bases between them. The germline V gene has CDR1 MNHNY and CDR2 SVGAGI (reference sequence). CDR3 length: 14 residues. CDR3 sequence reads: CASSYSTRVETQYF. The CDR3 DNA reads as TGTGCCAGCAGTTACTCGACCAGGGTTGAGACCCAGTACTTC.

The chain joins TRBV6-5 to TRBJ1-3, with TRBD1 matching 8 bases. CDR3 size: 13 residues. Trimming at V came to 8 bases and at J to 2 bases, leaving 2 bases not matched to a gene. The germline CDR1 and CDR2 sequences are MNHEY and SVGAGI. This CDR3 reads CASRQGTGNTIYF. In nucleotides, the CDR3 is TGTGCCAGCCGACAGGGGACTGGAAACACCATATATTTT.

This clone occurred a few times. The chain joins TRBV2 to TRBJ1-5; 7 nucleotides match TRBD1. V shed 7 bases and J 6 bases; nucleotides not matched to a gene: 12. The CDR3 is 15 residues long. Per germline, CDR1 SNHLY and CDR2 FYNNEI. The CDR3 coding sequence is TGTGCCAGCACAAGGACAGGAGTCGTGGGTCAGCCCCAGCATTTT. It yields the protein CASTRTGVVGQPQHF.

The chain is built from TRBV7-2 and TRBJ2-1; D remains ambiguous. The V end lost 1 base, the J end lost 0 bases, and 7 bases lay between the germline ends. This CDR3 has 15 amino acids. Per the germline V gene, CDR1 is SGHTA and CDR2 is FQGNSA. The CDR3 DNA reads TGTGCCAGCAGCTTAGGTTGGAGCTCCTACAATGAGCAGTTCTTC. Its protein product is CASSLGWSSYNEQFF.

The V gene is TRBV2, the J gene TRBJ2-7, with D maybe TRBD1 (6 bases). The CDR3 spans 13 residues. V lost 5 bases to trimming and J lost 0 bases, with 8 bases between them. Germline CDR1 and CDR2: SNHLY and FYNNEI. The CDR3 region has the DNA TGTGCCAGCAGTCGGGACACCTCCTACGAGCAGTACTTC. Encoded protein: CASSRDTSYEQYF.

This chain joins TRBV9 and TRBJ2-7, with a possible D match to TRBD2 (5 bases). Germline-derived CDR1 and CDR2 are SGDLS and YYNGEE. This CDR3 spans 15 amino acids. The ends were cut back, 3 bases at V and 6 bases at J, with 19 bases in the middle. CDR3 nucleotide sequence: TGTGCCAGCAGCGGCGGAACACGGGCCGGGGTCGAGCAGTACTTC. This gives the protein CASSGGTRAGVEQYF.

The chain combines TRBV5-1 with TRBJ1-2; TRBD1 is a possible D gene (5 bases). Trimming left V 3 bases short and J 8 bases short, with 17 bases between. Germline V gene sequence: CDR1 SGHRS, CDR2 YFSETQ. This CDR3 is 14 amino acids long. CDR3 sequence: CASSYSGLPSGYTF. The CDR3 DNA is TGCGCCAGCAGCTATTCAGGGTTACCGAGCGGCTACACCTTC.

This chain uses TRBV5-5 with TRBJ1-2; D gene unclear. From germline, CDR1 is SGHKS and CDR2 YYEKEE (reference sequence). V was cut by 0 bases and J by 4 bases, with 13 bases left in between. This CDR3 contains 15 residues. CDR3 DNA sequence: TGTGCCAGCAGCTTGGGACAAGACATATCCTATGGCTACACCTTC. Translating it yields CASSLGQDISYGYTF.

This clone was seen just once. The chain recombines TRBV7-8 with TRBJ2-7; TRBD1 is a possible D gene (5 bases). Between the trimmed V and J ends, which lost 2 bases and 9 bases, there was a span of 17 bases. Germline V gene data show CDR1 as SGHVS and CDR2 as FQNEAQ. The CDR3 consists of 14 residues. In DNA form, the CDR3 reads TGTGCCAGCAGCTTAATTGGCCAGACAGTGGGGCAGTACTTC. Translating it yields CASSLIGQTVGQYF.

The chain uses TRBV19 and TRBJ2-1, with TRBD1 matching 7 bases. Germline lookup yields CDR1 LNHDA and CDR2 SQIVND (reference sequence). CDR3 size: 14 residues. J gave up 7 bases and V 1 base, and 4 bases lay outside the gene matches. The DNA for the CDR3 is TGTGCCAGTAGTATAGGACAGGGTAGGAATGAGCAGTTCTTC. Translated: CASSIGQGRNEQFF.

The genes are TRBV4-2 and TRBJ1-2; 10 bases match TRBD1. The V gene's germline CDR1 is LGHNA and CDR2 YNFKEQ. This CDR3 spans 16 amino acids. The V gene end was trimmed by 3 bases and the J gene end by 3 bases; junction bases not matched to a gene: 7. As DNA, the CDR3 is TGTGCCAGCAGCCAGGCCGGGACAGGGGCACACTATGGCTACACCTTC. Amino acid sequence: CASSQAGTGAHYGYTF.

This sequence joins TRBV12-3 or TRBV12-4 and TRBJ1-2; tentatively, D is TRBD1 (6 bases). This CDR3 contains 13 residues. V was cut by 6 bases and J by 8 bases, with 16 bases left in between. The CDR3 here is CASRPQGLGGYTF. DNA for the CDR3: TGTGCCAGCAGACCCCAGGGGCTCGGGGGCTACACCTTC.

This chain uses TRBV28 with TRBJ2-1, with TRBD2 matching over 12 bases. The CDR3 contains 16 residues. Germline V gene sequence: CDR1 MDHEN, CDR2 SYDVKM. Trimming at V came to 6 bases and at J to 4 bases, leaving 7 bases not matched to a gene. The chain's CDR3 is CASSPRTSGIYNEQFF. The CDR3 DNA reads TGTGCCAGCAGCCCGAGGACTAGCGGGATATACAATGAGCAGTTCTTC. Drawing the rest from reference TRBV28 and TRBJ2-1, the complete variable domain is DVKVTQSSRYLVKRTGEKVFLECVQDMDHENMFWYRQDPGLGLRLIYFSYDVKMKEKGDIPEGYSVSREKKERFSLILESASTNQTSMYLCASSPRTSGIYNEQFFGPGTRLTVL.

This sequence joins TRBV30 and TRBJ2-7; the D gene is possibly TRBD1 (6 bases). The CDR3 sequence is 12 residues long. Germline V gene lookup returns CDR1 GTSNPN and CDR2 SVGIG (reference sequence). V shed 4 bases and J shed 5 bases, with 12 bases lying between them. The CDR3 loop is CAWTGDAHEQYF. The CDR3 DNA reads TGTGCCTGGACAGGGGATGCCCACGAGCAGTACTTC.

This clone was seen just once. The chain employs TRBV24-1 and TRBJ2-7; TRBD1 aligns across 9 bases. CDR3 length: 14 residues. Trimming took 7 bases from V and 3 from J; bases not matched to a gene: 6. Germline V gene lookup returns CDR1 KGHDR and CDR2 SFDVKD. In nucleotides, the CDR3 is TGTGCCACCAGATATTTGGACAGGGGCTACGAGCAGTACTTC. Translated, it gives CATRYLDRGYEQYF.

The chain combines TRBV19 with TRBJ1-5, with D hard to call. The CDR3 contains 14 residues. The germline gives CDR1 LNHDA, CDR2 SQIVND (reference sequence). V lost 7 bases and J 1 base, leaving 11 bases between the germline ends. As DNA, the CDR3 is TGTGCCAGTAAATGGGGAGCAAGCAATCAGCCCCAGCATTTT. Its translation: CASKWGASNQPQHF. The full variable domain, completed using reference TRBV19 and TRBJ1-5, is DGGITQSPKYLFRKEGQNVTLSCEQNLNHDAMYWYRQDPGQGLRLIYYSQIVNDFQKGDIAEGYSVSREKKESFPLTVTSAQKNPTAFYLCASKWGASNQPQHFGDGTRLSIL.

This clone came up a few times. The chain has TRBV6-6 and TRBJ1-2, with D possibly being TRBD1 (6 bases). Germline V gene sequence: CDR1 MNHNY, CDR2 SVGAGI (reference sequence). The CDR3 loop spans 12 amino acids. Between the trimmed V and J ends, which lost 3 bases and 6 bases, there was a span of 8 bases. CDR3 coding DNA: TGTGCCAGCAGTTATGGACAGCATGGCTACACCTTC. It codes for CASSYGQHGYTF.

The V gene is TRBV9, the J gene TRBJ2-7; the match to TRBD2 covers 8 bases. There are 14 residues in the CDR3. The germline gives CDR1 SGDLS, CDR2 YYNGEE. Germline trimming cut 4 bases from V and 5 bases from J; bases unmatched to any gene: 8. The CDR3 region has the DNA TGTGCCAGCAGCCCCAGCGGGGGTGGAGACGAGCAGTACTTC. This gives the protein CASSPSGGGDEQYF.